This TCR beta chain was identified in a study of T cell responses to AZD1222 COVID-19 vaccine. General study results and limits: All repertoire sampling was performed exclusively after the peak T cell response. Following two doses of AZD1222, Spike-specific TCR breadth and depth rose.

In the case of this clone: What it recognizes is unknown.

Profiling relied on immunoSEQ multiplex PCR, and the TCRdb table lists in-frame clones only, not all of them. The top ten clones hold about 4.1% of a sample with approximately 120,000 clones, less than 95% of them seen once. Germline-derived CDR1 and CDR2 are SGHTA and FQGNSA. This CDR3 is built from 15 residues. V shed 3 bases and J shed 2 bases, with 11 bases lying between them. The source is an adult in good health. Sequences were derived from peripheral blood, sampled on day 0 of MenACWY control vaccination. The chain joins TRBV7-2 to TRBJ2-1; TRBD1 might be the D (5 bases). The CDR3 loop reads CASSLDQGTYNEQFF. CDR3 nucleotides: TGTGCCAGCAGCTTGGATCAGGGAACCTACAATGAGCAGTTCTTC. Combining the CDR3 with reference TRBV7-2 and TRBJ2-1 gives the whole variable domain GAGVSQSPSNKVTEKGKDVELRCDPISGHTALYWYRQSLGQGLEFLIYFQGNSAPDKSGLPSDRFSAERTGGSVSTLTIQRTQQEDSAVYLCASSLDQGTYNEQFFGPGTRLTVL.